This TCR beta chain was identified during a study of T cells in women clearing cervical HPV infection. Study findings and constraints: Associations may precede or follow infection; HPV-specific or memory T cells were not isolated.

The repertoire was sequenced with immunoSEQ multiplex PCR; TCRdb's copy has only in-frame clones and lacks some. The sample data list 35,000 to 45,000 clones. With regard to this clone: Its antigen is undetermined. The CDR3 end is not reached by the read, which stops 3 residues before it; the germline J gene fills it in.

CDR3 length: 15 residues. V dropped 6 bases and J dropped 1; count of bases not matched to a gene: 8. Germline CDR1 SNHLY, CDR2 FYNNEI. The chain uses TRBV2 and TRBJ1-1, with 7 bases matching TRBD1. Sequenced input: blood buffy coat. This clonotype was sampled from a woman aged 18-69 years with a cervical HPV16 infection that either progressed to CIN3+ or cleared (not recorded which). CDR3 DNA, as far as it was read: TGTGCCAGCAGGGGGGACAGCCTCGCGAACACTGAA. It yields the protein CASRGDSLANTE. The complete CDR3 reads CASRGDSLANTEAFF.